This is a list of T cell receptor beta chains from one sample in a study of T cells in Graves' hyperthyroidism and ophthalmopathy. MiXCR, run by TCRdb on the multiplex PCR reads, gives a single entry per CDR3 protein. The sample has fewer than 750,000 distinct CDR3 sequences, roughly 14% seen once. Sequencing used blood. The source of these receptors is a woman aged 40 to 50 with Graves' ophthalmopathy. Each CDR3 is given with its conserved first and last residue. Each record gives: J gene, clone size, D gene, V gene, CDR3 protein, CDR3 DNA. A D gene is named only where the DNA matches it firmly. Not every row has a clone size; where given, it reads once, few, many or a size class.

TRBJ2-7 | many | TRBD1 | TRBV12-3/TRBV12-4 | CASRMTGYEQYF | TGTGCCAGCAGGATGACAGGGTACGAGCAGTACTTC
TRBJ1-2 | many | TRBD1 | TRBV20-1 | CSARKGTGYGYTF | TGCAGTGCTAGGAAAGGGACAGGGTATGGCTACACCTTC
TRBJ1-5 | many | . | TRBV14 | CASSQGGYQPQHF | TGTGCCAGCAGCCAAGGCGGGTATCAGCCCCAGCATTTT
TRBJ1-1 | many | . | TRBV6-5 | CATKQGYTEAFF | TGTGCCACTAAACAGGGCTACACTGAAGCTTTCTTT
TRBJ1-1 | many | . | TRBV3-1 | CASSHGAGSPEAFF | TGTGCCAGCAGCCACGGGGCCGGCAGTCCTGAAGCTTTCTTT
TRBJ2-5 | many | . | TRBV15 | CATSRERRNQETQYF | TGTGCCACCAGCAGAGAACGCAGGAACCAAGAGACCCAGTACTTC
TRBJ2-7 | . | . | TRBV28 | CASSFWLYEQYF | TGTGCCAGCAGTTTCTGGCTGTACGAGCAGTACTTC
TRBJ1-1 | . | . | TRBV27 | CASSRLGSTEAFF | TGTGCCAGCAGTCGCCTAGGGAGCACTGAAGCTTTCTTT
TRBJ2-2 | . | TRBD2 | TRBV11-2 | CASSFETPPAGNTGELFF | TGTGCCAGCAGCTTCGAAACCCCACCAGCGGGAAACACCGGGGAGCTGTTTTTT
TRBJ2-2 | . | . | TRBV29-1 | CSVDGGTGTGELFF | TGCAGCGTTGATGGCGGGACGGGAACCGGGGAGCTGTTTTTT
TRBJ1-2 | many | TRBD1 | TRBV19 | CASSIDLRTGLGYTF | TGTGCCAGTAGTATAGATCTACGGACAGGTCTTGGCTACACCTTC
TRBJ1-6 | many | . | TRBV6-1 | CASSDGGSSYNSPLHF | TGTGCCAGCAGTGACGGCGGGAGCTCCTATAATTCACCCCTCCACTTT
TRBJ1-1 | few | . | TRBV4-1 | CASSQAVFMNTEAFF | TGCGCCAGCAGCCAGGCCGTTTTCATGAACACTGAAGCTTTCTTT
TRBJ2-5 | . | TRBD2 | TRBV30 | CAWSVLPAGGPQETQYF | TGTGCCTGGAGTGTTCTACCAGCGGGAGGGCCGCAAGAGACCCAGTACTTC
TRBJ1-1 | . | . | TRBV30 | CAWGSQPMLTEAFF | TGTGCCTGGGGATCACAACCCATGCTGACTGAAGCTTTCTTT
TRBJ2-2 | . | TRBD2 | TRBV28 | CASSPGVAGGLGELFF | TGTGCCAGCAGTCCCGGAGTAGCGGGAGGGTTAGGGGAGCTGTTTTTT
TRBJ2-7 | . | TRBD2 | TRBV11-2 | CASSYGAASSGGYEQYF | TGTGCCAGCAGCTATGGGGCAGCGAGTAGCGGGGGCTACGAGCAGTACTTC
TRBJ2-7 | many | . | TRBV30 | CAWTRSGEQYF | TGTGCCTGGACTAGATCGGGAGAGCAGTACTTC
TRBJ2-7 | many | TRBD1 | TRBV5-1 | CASSLGTTGWDDEQYF | TGCGCCAGCAGCTTGGGGACGACAGGGTGGGACGACGAGCAGTACTTC
TRBJ2-5 | once | . | TRBV20-1 | CSAPPSRGGETQYF | TGCAGTGCTCCCCCGTCCCGGGGAGGAGAGACCCAGTACTTC
TRBJ1-5 | . | TRBD1 | TRBV2 | CASSVAGGGQPQHF | TGTGCCAGCAGTGTGGCAGGGGGTGGCCAGCCCCAGCATTTT
TRBJ1-1 | many | TRBD1 | TRBV28 | CASETGDTEAFF | TGTGCCAGTGAGACAGGGGATACTGAAGCTTTCTTT
TRBJ1-1 | many | TRBD1 | TRBV30 | CAWTRQGAEAFF | TGTGCCTGGACCAGACAGGGGGCAGAAGCTTTCTTT
TRBJ2-7 | many | TRBD2 | TRBV30 | CAWSGLGLDEQYF | TGTGCCTGGAGCGGACTAGGACTAGACGAGCAGTACTTC
TRBJ1-6 | . | . | TRBV6-1 | CASTPLRGAFNSPLHF | TGTGCCAGCACCCCACTTAGGGGGGCATTTAATTCACCCCTCCACTTT
TRBJ1-2 | many | TRBD1 | TRBV29-1 | CSAERTGPKDYGYTF | TGCAGCGCCGAAAGGACAGGGCCCAAGGACTATGGCTACACCTTC
TRBJ1-3 | many | . | TRBV20-1 | CSARDPGGQGGTIYF | TGCAGTGCTAGAGACCCTGGGGGCCAGGGCGGCACCATATATTTT
TRBJ1-2 | many | . | TRBV6-5 | CASSFREANYGYTF | TGTGCCAGCAGTTTCAGGGAAGCTAACTATGGCTACACCTTC
TRBJ2-2 | many | . | TRBV12-3/TRBV12-4 | CASSAPRVIGELFF | TGTGCCAGCAGTGCCCCCAGGGTGATCGGGGAGCTGTTTTTT
TRBJ1-2 | medium-sized | . | TRBV28 | CASSPGSYGYTF | TGTGCCAGCAGTCCTGGTTCCTATGGCTACACCTTC
TRBJ2-7 | many | . | TRBV7-8 | CASSDYQAQYF | TGTGCCAGCAGTGACTACCAAGCGCAGTACTTC
TRBJ1-3 | many | TRBD1 | TRBV6-1 | CASSEREGAAGNTIYF | TGTGCCAGCAGTGAAAGGGAGGGGGCCGCTGGAAACACCATATATTTT
TRBJ1-2 | many | . | TRBV30 | CAWSVQIYGYTF | TGTGCCTGGAGTGTACAGATTTATGGCTACACCTTC
TRBJ2-2 | . | . | TRBV15 | CATSRDLSGGAGGELFF | TGTGCCACCAGCAGAGACCTTAGCGGTGGGGCCGGCGGGGAGCTGTTTTTT
TRBJ2-5 | many | . | TRBV27 | CASRREETQYF | TGTGCCAGCAGGAGGGAAGAGACCCAGTACTTC
TRBJ2-2 | many | . | TRBV7-2 | CASNEARGAGELFF | TGTGCCAGCAACGAAGCCCGGGGTGCCGGGGAGCTGTTTTTT
TRBJ2-7 | many | TRBD1 | TRBV7-2 | CASSSTGGNEQYF | TGTGCCAGCAGCTCCACAGGGGGCAACGAGCAGTACTTC
TRBJ1-3 | many | . | TRBV12-3/TRBV12-4 | CASSSLSGRRGNTIYF | TGTGCCAGCAGTTCCTTATCGGGCCGCCGGGGAAACACCATATATTTT
TRBJ2-7 | many | TRBD1 | TRBV6-2/TRBV6-3 | CASSPSTGTGENEQYF | TGTGCCAGCAGCCCATCAACCGGGACAGGGGAGAACGAGCAGTACTTC
TRBJ1-2 | . | TRBD1 | TRBV27 | CASSIIPVQGVGYTF | TGTGCCAGCAGCATTATACCGGTACAGGGGGTCGGCTACACCTTC
TRBJ2-2 | many | TRBD1 | TRBV6-5 | CASSYGGQGVLGGELFF | TGTGCCAGCAGTTACGGGGGACAGGGGGTACTCGGCGGGGAGCTGTTTTTT
TRBJ1-2 | . | . | TRBV18 | CASSPETALSYGYTF | TGTGCCAGCTCACCGGAGACGGCTCTGTCATATGGCTACACCTTC
TRBJ1-1 | many | . | TRBV7-9 | CASNVRMNTEAFF | TGTGCCAGCAATGTCCGAATGAACACTGAAGCTTTCTTT
TRBJ2-3 | few | . | TRBV6-2/TRBV6-3 | CASVSGHLGGDTQYF | TGTGCCAGCGTTAGCGGACACCTCGGGGGAGATACGCAGTATTTT
TRBJ2-7 | many | . | TRBV4-1 | CASSQDPGPYEQYF | TGCGCCAGCAGCCAAGATCCCGGCCCCTACGAGCAGTACTTC